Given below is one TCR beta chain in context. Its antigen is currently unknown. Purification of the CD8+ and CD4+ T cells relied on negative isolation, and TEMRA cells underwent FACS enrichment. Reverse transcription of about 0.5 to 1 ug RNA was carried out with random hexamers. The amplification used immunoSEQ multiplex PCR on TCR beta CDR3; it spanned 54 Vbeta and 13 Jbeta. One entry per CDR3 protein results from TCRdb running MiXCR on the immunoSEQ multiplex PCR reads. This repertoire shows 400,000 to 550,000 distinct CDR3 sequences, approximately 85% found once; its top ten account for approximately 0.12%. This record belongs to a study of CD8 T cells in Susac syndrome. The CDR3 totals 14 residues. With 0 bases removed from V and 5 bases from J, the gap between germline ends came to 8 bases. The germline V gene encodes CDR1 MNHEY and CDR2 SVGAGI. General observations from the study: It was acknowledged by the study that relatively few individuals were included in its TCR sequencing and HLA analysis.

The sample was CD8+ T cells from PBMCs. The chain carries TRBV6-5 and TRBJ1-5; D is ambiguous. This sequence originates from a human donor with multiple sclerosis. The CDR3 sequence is CASSYSADYQPQHF. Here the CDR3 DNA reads TGTGCCAGCAGTTACTCGGCAGACTATCAGCCCCAGCATTTT.